What follows are 29 T cell receptor beta chains derived from one specimen sequenced in a study of blood T cell repertoires in COVID-19. The data were produced by immunoSEQ multiplex PCR, yet TCRdb's version contains in-frame clones alone and is incomplete. The repertoire holds about 110,000 clones, 69% seen once, with about 5.9% in the top ten. Sequencing was done on a sample of peripheral blood. These receptor sequences come from an elderly man with acute or convalescent COVID-19.

This CDR3 reads CSVEGPSGHSYNEQFF. CDR3 nucleotide sequence: TGCAGCGTTGAAGGCCCTAGCGGCCACTCCTACAATGAGCAGTTCTTC. The chain links TRBV29-1 to TRBJ2-1, with 7 bases lining up with TRBD2. The CDR3 consists of 16 residues. Germline-derived CDR1 and CDR2 are SQVTM and ANQGSEA. V was clipped by 1 base and J by 0 bases; unmatched bases: 6.

A few counts support this clone. The chain combines TRBV24-1 with TRBJ1-6; possible D gene TRBD1, 5 bases. The CDR3 totals 15 residues. The germline gives CDR1 KGHDR, CDR2 SFDVKD. Trimming stripped 8 bases from V and 1 base from J, with 11 bases between. This CDR3 reads CATTRQTSYNSPLHF. The DNA for the CDR3 is TGTGCCACCACCAGACAGACATCCTATAATTCACCCCTCCACTTT.

This clone was found a few times. The chain links TRBV30 to TRBJ2-1; 11 bases match TRBD2. CDR1 is GTSNPN and CDR2 is SVGIG in the germline V gene (reference sequence). With 1 base clipped from V and 6 bases from J, the junction kept 2 bases outside the gene matches. The CDR3 runs to 14 residues. The DNA for the CDR3 is TGTGCCTGGAGTGCGGGACTAGCGGTCAATGAGCAGTTCTTC. This sequence encodes CAWSAGLAVNEQFF.

This chain's CDR3 is CASSFSLDSLDEQFF. The CDR3 region has the DNA TGTGCCAGCAGCTTCTCCCTCGACAGCCTAGATGAGCAGTTCTTC. The chain couples TRBV7-2 to TRBJ2-1, with D possibly matching TRBD1 (5 bases). V gave up 3 bases and J gave up 8 bases, with 17 bases separating them. The CDR3 contains 15 residues. From germline, CDR1 is SGHTA and CDR2 FQGNSA.

The chain combines TRBV18 with TRBJ2-1, with D perhaps TRBD1 (6 bases). The CDR3 is 14 amino acids. Trimming took off 3 bases at V and 7 bases at J, with 13 bases between the two ends. Per germline, CDR1 KGHSH and CDR2 LQKENI. In DNA, the CDR3 is TGTGCCAGCTCACCGCAGGGGTACAAGAATGAGCAGTTCTTC. Encoded protein: CASSPQGYKNEQFF.

This clone was seen just once. The rearrangement joins TRBV5-4 to TRBJ2-3; 9 bases are shared with TRBD1. Germline loops: CDR1 SGHNT, CDR2 YYREEE (reference sequence). The CDR3 runs to 15 residues. V lost 0 bases and J lost 6; bases outside the gene matches: 5. DNA for the CDR3: TGTGCCAGCAGCTTGGGACAGGGGGTCGTCGATACGCAGTATTTT. Residues: CASSLGQGVVDTQYF.

This clone was detected ten times or more. V gene TRBV18 combines with J gene TRBJ2-2; D perhaps matches TRBD2 (6 bases). Deletions cut 3 bases from V and 7 bases from J, with 15 bases between. The CDR3 runs 15 residues. CDR1 is KGHSH, CDR2 LQKENI, per germline. Here the CDR3 reads CASSPRREEIGELFF. In DNA form, the CDR3 reads TGTGCCAGCTCACCGAGAAGGGAGGAAATCGGGGAGCTGTTTTTT.

V is TRBV18 and J is TRBJ1-5; tentative D call: TRBD1 (6 bases). CDR1 KGHSH and CDR2 LQKENI come from the germline V gene. V lost 4 bases to trimming and J lost 4 bases, with 17 bases between them. This CDR3 has 16 amino acids. CDR3 sequence reads: CASSQNQGSLNQPQHF. CDR3 bases: TGTGCCAGCTCACAGAATCAGGGGTCCCTGAATCAGCCCCAGCATTTT.

The V call is TRBV4-1, the J call TRBJ2-7; tentatively, D is TRBD2 (5 bases). CDR1 and CDR2 from the germline V gene are MGHRA and YSYEKL. CDR3 length equals 16 residues. Trimming removed 1 base from V and 5 bases from J, with 18 bases in between. CDR3 amino acids: CASSQVNQRWAHEQYF. In DNA, the CDR3 is TGCGCCAGCAGCCAAGTTAACCAGCGGTGGGCCCACGAGCAGTACTTC.

The V gene is TRBV5-4, the J gene TRBJ2-7; D may be TRBD2 (5 bases). Germline V lookup: CDR1 SGHNT, CDR2 YYREEE (reference sequence). V was shortened by 0 bases and J by 2 bases, with 9 bases between the two germline ends. This CDR3 region has 14 residues. CDR3 sequence reads: CASSLEGGAYEQYF. CDR3 bases: TGTGCCAGCAGCTTGGAAGGAGGAGCCTACGAGCAGTACTTC. Supplemented by reference TRBV5-4 and TRBJ2-7, the full variable domain reads ETGVTQSPTHLIKTRGQQVTLRCSSQSGHNTVSWYQQALGQGPQFIFQYYREEENGRGNFPPRFSGLQFPNYSSELNVNALELDDSALYLCASSLEGGAYEQYFGPGTRLTVT.

This clone was picked up a small number of times. The rearrangement uses TRBV3-1 (or the pseudogene TRBV3-2) and TRBJ2-1, with TRBD1 matching 7 bases. The germline gives CDR1 LGHDT, CDR2 YNNKEL (reference sequence). V shed 3 bases, J shed 7 bases, and the junction held 12 bases outside the gene matches. The CDR3 length is 16 residues. The chain's CDR3 is CASSQTRAGGENEQFF. For the CDR3, the DNA is TGTGCCAGCAGCCAGACCCGGGCAGGGGGAGAGAATGAGCAGTTCTTC.

This sequence joins TRBV9 and TRBJ2-5; a weak D match, TRBD1 (5 bases). This CDR3 is built from 14 residues. V lost 2 bases and J lost 5, with 13 bases in between. Germline V gene data show CDR1 as SGDLS and CDR2 as YYNGEE. CDR3 loop: CASSVGALGETQYF. The CDR3 DNA follows: TGTGCCAGCAGCGTTGGGGCCTTGGGGGAGACCCAGTACTTC.

The J gene is TRBJ2-7, the V gene TRBV7-8; 8 nucleotides match TRBD1. After removal of 1 base from V and 3 bases from J, the junction contained 8 bases not matched to a gene. The CDR3 covers 16 residues. Germline CDR1 and CDR2: SGHVS and FQNEAQ. CDR3 DNA sequence: TGTGCCAGCAGCTTAGAGTCCAGGGGGCTCGGCTACGAGCAGTACTTC. Protein sequence: CASSLESRGLGYEQYF.

The sample holds a few counts of this clone. The V call is TRBV19, the J call TRBJ2-3; 12 bases are shared with TRBD2. V lost 8 bases, J lost 5 bases, and 5 bases stayed unmatched. Germline lookup yields CDR1 LNHDA and CDR2 SQIVND (reference sequence). This CDR3 is built from 14 residues. CDR3 residues: CASATSGRLDTQYF. Here the CDR3 DNA reads TGTGCCAGTGCGACTAGCGGGAGATTAGATACGCAGTATTTT.

V gene TRBV7-9 combines with J gene TRBJ1-4, with a weak D call TRBD1 (6 bases). The CDR3 loop spans 18 amino acids. The germline V and J ends were trimmed by 0 bases and 4 bases, with 18 bases remaining between them. CDR1 is SEHNR and CDR2 is FQNEAQ in the germline V gene (reference sequence). Here the CDR3 reads CASSLALTQGGRNEKLFF. The CDR3 DNA follows: TGTGCCAGCAGCTTAGCGCTGACACAAGGGGGACGTAATGAAAAACTGTTTTTT.

This clone was recorded once. V usage is TRBV24-1 and J usage is TRBJ2-3; TRBD2 matches at 8 bases. Germline assignment: CDR1 KGHDR and CDR2 SFDVKD. The V gene end was trimmed by 11 bases and the J gene end by 5 bases; junction bases not matched to a gene: 5. The CDR3 is 12 residues long. In nucleotides, the CDR3 is TGTGCCATCAGCGGGAGAGGAGATACGCAGTATTTT. The encoded protein is CAISGRGDTQYF.

V gene TRBV18 combines with J gene TRBJ2-7; 7 nucleotides match TRBD1. Losses at the gene ends were 3 bases for V and 5 bases for J; bases not matched to a gene: 7. CDR3 length: 14 residues. Germline CDR1 is KGHSH and CDR2 is LQKENI. CDR3 protein: CASSPAEQGNEQYF. As DNA, the CDR3 is TGTGCCAGCTCACCGGCAGAACAGGGGAACGAGCAGTACTTC.

The rearrangement uses TRBV18 and TRBJ2-7, with a weak D call TRBD2 (7 bases). The V end was cut by 2 bases, the J end by 7 bases, with 30 bases between. CDR3 length equals 19 residues. CDR1 and CDR2 from the germline V gene are KGHSH and LQKENI. The CDR3 protein is CASSPVWGGRVRHRGEQYF. For the CDR3, the DNA is TGTGCCAGCTCACCAGTGTGGGGGGGGCGAGTGCGGCATAGGGGAGAGCAGTACTTC.

A few counts support this clone. J is TRBJ1-2 and V is TRBV18; D is unclear. Germline V gene sequence: CDR1 KGHSH, CDR2 LQKENI. The CDR3 sequence is 14 residues long. Trimming removed 2 bases from V and 7 bases from J, with 14 bases in between. CDR3 amino acids: CASSPGELMGGYTF. The CDR3, as DNA: TGTGCCAGCTCACCAGGAGAACTCATGGGTGGCTACACCTTC.

This clone came up once. The V and J genes are TRBV5-1 and TRBJ2-1; 11 positions agree with TRBD1. V gave up 0 bases and J gave up 10 bases; unmatched junction bases: 6. Germline V gene lookup returns CDR1 SGHRS and CDR2 YFSETQ. This CDR3 has 15 amino acids. DNA for the CDR3: TGCGCCAGCAGCTTGGCCGGGACAGGGGGAGGGGAGCAGTTCTTC. Its protein is CASSLAGTGGGEQFF.

This chain connects TRBV7-2 to TRBJ1-2; a possible D gene is TRBD1 (6 bases). The germline V and J ends were trimmed by 5 bases and 2 bases, with 15 bases remaining between them. Germline V gives CDR1 SGHTA, CDR2 FQGNSA. The CDR3 contains 15 residues. The CDR3 DNA reads as TGTGCCAGCAGCGGTCCCGGACAGCAAAACTATGGCTACACCTTC. Protein: CASSGPGQQNYGYTF.

This clone was recorded many times. This rearrangement joins TRBV29-1 to TRBJ2-2, with 8 bases fitting TRBD1. With 7 bases clipped from V and 1 base from J, the junction kept 2 bases outside the gene matches. Germline assignment: CDR1 SQVTM and CDR2 ANQGSEA. The CDR3 is made up of 13 amino acids. CDR3: CSADRGNTGELFF. The CDR3 nucleotides read TGCAGCGCCGACAGGGGGAACACCGGGGAGCTGTTTTTT.

A remark on this clone: One base away lies a much larger clone, so this may be a sequencing read error. CDR3 sequence reads: CASSLRGNTGELFF. The DNA for the CDR3 is TGTGCCAGCAGCTTAAGGGGGAACACCGGGGAGCTGTTTTTT. This chain links TRBV7-2 with TRBJ2-2; a weak D match, TRBD1 (5 bases). V lost 2 bases to trimming and J lost 1 base, with 5 bases between them. CDR1 SGHTA and CDR2 FQGNSA come from the germline V gene. CDR3 length: 14 residues. Full variable domain (outside the CDR3, taken from reference TRBV7-2 and TRBJ2-2): GAGVSQSPSNKVTEKGKDVELRCDPISGHTALYWYRQSLGQGLEFLIYFQGNSAPDKSGLPSDRFSAERTGGSVSTLTIQRTQQEDSAVYLCASSLRGNTGELFFGEGSRLTVL.

This rearrangement joins TRBV24-1 to TRBJ2-5; TRBD1 matches at 7 bases. Germline CDR1 is KGHDR and CDR2 is SFDVKD. V shed 10 bases and J 6 bases; nucleotides not matched to a gene: 10. The CDR3 is 13 residues long. The CDR3 nucleotides read TGTGCCACTGCAACAGGGGATCGGAAGACCCAGTACTTC. Protein product: CATATGDRKTQYF.

This clone turned up a few times. The chain carries TRBV28 and TRBJ2-7; 10 bases map to TRBD2. Germline V gives CDR1 MDHEN, CDR2 SYDVKM. This CDR3 is built from 14 residues. J gave up 4 bases and V 4 bases, and 4 bases lay outside the gene matches. The CDR3 sequence is CASSWSGRAYEQYF. CDR3 in DNA: TGTGCCAGCAGTTGGAGCGGGAGGGCTTACGAGCAGTACTTC.

Concerning this clone: One end of the junction varies from germline; a read error may be responsible. The chain recombines TRBV11-3 with TRBJ1-2; D uncertain. CDR3 length equals 9 residues. Germline V lookup: CDR1 SGHNT, CDR2 YENEEA. The CDR3 sequence: CASSPRDSF. The DNA for the CDR3 is TGTGCCAGCAGCCCGAGAGATTCCTTC.

The chain carries TRBV5-1 and TRBJ2-2, with D hard to call. This CDR3 region has 15 residues. Trimming cost V 1 base and J 1 base, with 8 bases left between them. Looked up from germline, CDR1 is SGHRS and CDR2 is YFSETQ. In nucleotides, the CDR3 is TGCGCCAGCAGCTTGTCTAGAGTGAACACCGGGGAGCTGTTTTTT. This encodes CASSLSRVNTGELFF.

The chain links TRBV19 to TRBJ2-1; 14 bases map to TRBD2. CDR1 LNHDA and CDR2 SQIVND come from the germline V gene (reference sequence). The CDR3 has 18 residues. Unmatched junction bases numbered 9, after V lost 4 bases and J lost 4 bases. The CDR3 loop is CASSNHRLAGGYYNEQFF. DNA of the CDR3: TGTGCCAGTAGTAACCACCGACTAGCGGGAGGGTATTACAATGAGCAGTTCTTC.

Here the CDR3 reads CASSPPRRAVANEQYF. In DNA, the CDR3 is TGTGCCAGCTCACCACCAAGGCGGGCGGTCGCGAACGAGCAGTACTTC. The chain recombines TRBV18 with TRBJ2-7; D might be TRBD2 (5 bases). The CDR3 extends over 16 amino acids. V was shortened by 0 bases and J by 5 bases, with 17 bases between the two germline ends. Germline lookup yields CDR1 KGHSH and CDR2 LQKENI.